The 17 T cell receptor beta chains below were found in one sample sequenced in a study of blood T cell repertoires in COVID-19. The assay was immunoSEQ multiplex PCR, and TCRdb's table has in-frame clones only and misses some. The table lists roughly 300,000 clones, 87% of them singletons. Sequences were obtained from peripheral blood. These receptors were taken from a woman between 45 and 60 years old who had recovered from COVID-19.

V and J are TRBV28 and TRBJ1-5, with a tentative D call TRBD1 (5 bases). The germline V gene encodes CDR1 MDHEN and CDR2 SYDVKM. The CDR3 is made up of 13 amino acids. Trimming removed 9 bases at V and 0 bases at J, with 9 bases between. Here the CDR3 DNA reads TGTGCCAGTAACAGGCCTAGCAATCAGCCCCAGCATTTT. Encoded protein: CASNRPSNQPQHF.

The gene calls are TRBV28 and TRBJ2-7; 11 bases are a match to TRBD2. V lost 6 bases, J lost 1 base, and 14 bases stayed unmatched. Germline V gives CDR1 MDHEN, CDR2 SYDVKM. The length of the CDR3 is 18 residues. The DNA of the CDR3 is TGTGCCAGCAGCCGTAAACTAGCGGGAGCTTTACTATCCTACGAGCAGTACTTC. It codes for CASSRKLAGALLSYEQYF.

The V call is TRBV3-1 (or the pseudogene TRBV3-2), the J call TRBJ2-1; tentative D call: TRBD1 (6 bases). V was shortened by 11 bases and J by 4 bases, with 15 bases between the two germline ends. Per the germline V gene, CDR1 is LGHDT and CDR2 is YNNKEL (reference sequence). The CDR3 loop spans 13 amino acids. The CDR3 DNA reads TGTGCCTGCCGGGACATCAATTACAATGAGCAGTTCTTC. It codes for CACRDINYNEQFF.

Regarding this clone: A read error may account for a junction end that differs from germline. The CDR3 DNA is TGTGCCAGCAGATTATTTTATGCGGATAGCAATCAGCCCCAGCATTTT. Translating it yields CASRLFYADSNQPQHF. The chain uses TRBV27 and TRBJ1-5; D is unclear. Germline V gives CDR1 MNHEY, CDR2 SMNVEV (reference sequence). There are 16 residues in the CDR3.

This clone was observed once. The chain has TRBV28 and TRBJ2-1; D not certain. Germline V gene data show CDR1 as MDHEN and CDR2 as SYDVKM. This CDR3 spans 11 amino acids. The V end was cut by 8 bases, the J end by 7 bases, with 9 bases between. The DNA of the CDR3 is TGTGCCAGCCTTCTGGAGAATGAGCAGTTCTTC. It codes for CASLLENEQFF.

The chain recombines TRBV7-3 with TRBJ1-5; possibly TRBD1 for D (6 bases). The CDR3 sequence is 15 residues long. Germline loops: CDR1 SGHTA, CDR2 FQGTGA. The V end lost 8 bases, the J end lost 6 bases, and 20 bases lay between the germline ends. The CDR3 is CASEFTGPRGQPQHF. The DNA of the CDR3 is TGTGCCAGCGAATTTACAGGGCCCCGGGGTCAGCCCCAGCATTTT.

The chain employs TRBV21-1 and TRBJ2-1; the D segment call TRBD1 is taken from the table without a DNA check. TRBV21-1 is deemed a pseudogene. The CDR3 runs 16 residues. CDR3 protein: CASSKHYATPYNEQFF. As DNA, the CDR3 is TGTGCCAGCAGCAAACATTATGCGACACCTTACAATGAGCAGTTCTTC.

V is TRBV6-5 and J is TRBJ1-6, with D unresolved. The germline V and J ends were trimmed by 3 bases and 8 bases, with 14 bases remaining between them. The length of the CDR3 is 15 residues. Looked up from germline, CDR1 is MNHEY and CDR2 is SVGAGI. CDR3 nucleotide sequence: TGTGCCAGCAGTTATAACTTGGGTCGGGATTCACCCCTCCACTTT. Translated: CASSYNLGRDSPLHF.

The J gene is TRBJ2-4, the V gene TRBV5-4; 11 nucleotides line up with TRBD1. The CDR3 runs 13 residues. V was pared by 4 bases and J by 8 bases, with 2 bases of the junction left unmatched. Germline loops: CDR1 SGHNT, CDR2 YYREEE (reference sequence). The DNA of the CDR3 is TGTGCCAGCAGCCGGACAGGGGGCGACATTCAGTACTTC. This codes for CASSRTGGDIQYF.

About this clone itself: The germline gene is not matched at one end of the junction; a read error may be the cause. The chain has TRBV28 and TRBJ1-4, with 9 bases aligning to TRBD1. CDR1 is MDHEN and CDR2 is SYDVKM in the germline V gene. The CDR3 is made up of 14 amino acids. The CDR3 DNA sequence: TGTGCCAGCAGCCCCCGGGACAGGGACCCCAGCTATGGTTTT. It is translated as CASSPRDRDPSYGF.

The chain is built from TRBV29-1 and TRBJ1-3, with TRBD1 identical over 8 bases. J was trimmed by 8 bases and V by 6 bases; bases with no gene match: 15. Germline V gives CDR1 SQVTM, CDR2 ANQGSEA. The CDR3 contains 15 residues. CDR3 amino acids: CSVIEGLGQADTIYF. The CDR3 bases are TGCAGCGTCATTGAAGGGTTGGGACAGGCGGACACCATATATTTT. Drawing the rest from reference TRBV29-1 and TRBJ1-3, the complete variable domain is SAVISQKPSRDICQRGTSLTIQCQVDSQVTMMFWYRQQPGQSLTLIATANQGSEATYESGFVIDKFPISRPNLTFSTLTVSNMSPEDSSIYLCSVIEGLGQADTIYFGEGSWLTVV.

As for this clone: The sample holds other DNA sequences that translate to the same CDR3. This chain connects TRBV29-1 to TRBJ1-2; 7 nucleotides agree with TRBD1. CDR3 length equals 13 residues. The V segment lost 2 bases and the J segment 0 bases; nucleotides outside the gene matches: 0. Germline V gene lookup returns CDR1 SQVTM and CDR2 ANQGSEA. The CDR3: CSVEQGANYGYTF. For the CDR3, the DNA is TGCAGCGTTGAACAGGGGGCTAACTATGGCTACACCTTC.

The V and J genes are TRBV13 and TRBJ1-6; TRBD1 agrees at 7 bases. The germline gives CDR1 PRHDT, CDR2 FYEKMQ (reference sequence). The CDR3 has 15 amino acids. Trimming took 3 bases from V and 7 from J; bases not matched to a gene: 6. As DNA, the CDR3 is TGTGCCAGCAGCTTGGACAGGCCTGGGAATTCACCCCTCCACTTT. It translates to CASSLDRPGNSPLHF. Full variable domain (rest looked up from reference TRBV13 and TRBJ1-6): AAGVIQSPRHLIKEKRETATLKCYPIPRHDTVYWYQQGPGQDPQFLISFYEKMQSDKGSIPDRFSAQQFSDYHSELNMSSLELGDSALYFCASSLDRPGNSPLHFGNGTRLTVT.

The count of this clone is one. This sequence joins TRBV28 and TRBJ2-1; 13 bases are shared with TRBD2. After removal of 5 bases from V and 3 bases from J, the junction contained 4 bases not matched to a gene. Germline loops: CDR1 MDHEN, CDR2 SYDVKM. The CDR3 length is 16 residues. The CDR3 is CASSLGLAGVYNEQFF. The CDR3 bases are TGTGCCAGCAGTCTCGGACTAGCGGGGGTCTACAATGAGCAGTTCTTC.

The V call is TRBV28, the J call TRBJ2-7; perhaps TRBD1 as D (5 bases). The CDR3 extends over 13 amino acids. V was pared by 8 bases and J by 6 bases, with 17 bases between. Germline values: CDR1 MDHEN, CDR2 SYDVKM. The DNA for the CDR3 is TGTGCCAGCCAAGATCCAGGGATCGGCGAGCAGTACTTC. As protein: CASQDPGIGEQYF. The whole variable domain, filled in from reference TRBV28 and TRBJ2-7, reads DVKVTQSSRYLVKRTGEKVFLECVQDMDHENMFWYRQDPGLGLRLIYFSYDVKMKEKGDIPEGYSVSREKKERFSLILESASTNQTSMYLCASQDPGIGEQYFGPGTRLTVT.

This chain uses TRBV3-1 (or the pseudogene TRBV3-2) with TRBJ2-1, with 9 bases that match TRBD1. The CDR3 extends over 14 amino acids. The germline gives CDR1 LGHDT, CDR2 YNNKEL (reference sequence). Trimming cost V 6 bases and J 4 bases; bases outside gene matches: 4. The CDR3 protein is CASSGTGRYNEQFF. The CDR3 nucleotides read TGTGCCAGCAGTGGGACAGGGAGATACAATGAGCAGTTCTTC.

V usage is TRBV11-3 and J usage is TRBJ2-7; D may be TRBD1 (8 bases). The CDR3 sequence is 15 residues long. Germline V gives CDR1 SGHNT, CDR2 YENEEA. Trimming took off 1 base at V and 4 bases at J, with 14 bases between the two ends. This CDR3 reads CASSLAGQGGYEQYF. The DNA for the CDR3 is TGTGCCAGCAGCTTAGCAGGACAGGGAGGGTACGAGCAGTACTTC. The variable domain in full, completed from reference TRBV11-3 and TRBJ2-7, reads EAGVVQSPRYKIIEKKQPVAFWCNPISGHNTLYWYLQNLGQGPELLIRYENEEAVDDSQLPKDRFSAERLKGVDSTLKIQPAELGDSAVYLCASSLAGQGGYEQYFGPGTRLTVT.